The T cell receptor beta chain under discussion was sequenced for a study of neoadjuvant anti-PD-1 for oral cavity cancer. Study information: Patients without progression received a fourth nivolumab dose around day 43, then surgical resection on days 50-56.

A single count supports this clone. Most PBMC samples had roughly 0.45 ug input DNA in six replicates. TCRdb keeps only in-frame clones here, not all; method: immunoSEQ multiplex PCR. This sample has 15,000 or so clones, with 50% to 75% found just once. CDR3 length: 15 amino acids. The V and J ends lost 3 bases and 6 bases respectively, with 18 bases between them. Germline CDR1 is SGHNT and CDR2 is YYREEE (reference sequence). The TCR originated in a person between 40 and 85 years old with oral cavity squamous cell carcinoma. Sequences were derived from PBMCs, sampled before nivolumab (anti-PD-1) treatment. The chain carries TRBV5-4 and TRBJ1-1, with D tentatively TRBD1 (6 bases). The CDR3 reads CASSSPTTGASEAFF. The CDR3 coding sequence is TGTGCCAGCAGCTCCCCGACGACGGGGGCCTCTGAAGCTTTCTTT.